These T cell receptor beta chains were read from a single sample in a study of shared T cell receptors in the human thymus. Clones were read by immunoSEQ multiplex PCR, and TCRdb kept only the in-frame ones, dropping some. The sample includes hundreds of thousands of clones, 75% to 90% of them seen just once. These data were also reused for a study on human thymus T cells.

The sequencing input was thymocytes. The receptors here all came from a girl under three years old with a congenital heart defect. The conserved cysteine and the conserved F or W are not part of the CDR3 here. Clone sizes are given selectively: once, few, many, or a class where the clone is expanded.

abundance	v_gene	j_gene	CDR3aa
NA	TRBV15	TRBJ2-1	ATDRDRGTNEQF
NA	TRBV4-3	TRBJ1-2	ASSQDAGSGAGYT
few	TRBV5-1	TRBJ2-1	ASSPAGDYNEQF
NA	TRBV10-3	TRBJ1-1	AISEGGLSEAF
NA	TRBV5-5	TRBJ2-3	ASSLGVTSLWYTQY
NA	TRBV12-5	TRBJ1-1	ASAKGLRALTEAF
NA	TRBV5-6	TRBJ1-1	ASSLGTANRAEAF
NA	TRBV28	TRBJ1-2	ASSLTQDNYGYT
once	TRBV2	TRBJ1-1	ASLTRQVNTEAF
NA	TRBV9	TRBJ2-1	ASSVWPGGSYNEQF
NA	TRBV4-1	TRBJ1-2	ASTQNSGGYGYT
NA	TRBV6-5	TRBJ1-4	ASSYSDGVDEKLF
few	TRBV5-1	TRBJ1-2	ASSRGTGGDYGYT